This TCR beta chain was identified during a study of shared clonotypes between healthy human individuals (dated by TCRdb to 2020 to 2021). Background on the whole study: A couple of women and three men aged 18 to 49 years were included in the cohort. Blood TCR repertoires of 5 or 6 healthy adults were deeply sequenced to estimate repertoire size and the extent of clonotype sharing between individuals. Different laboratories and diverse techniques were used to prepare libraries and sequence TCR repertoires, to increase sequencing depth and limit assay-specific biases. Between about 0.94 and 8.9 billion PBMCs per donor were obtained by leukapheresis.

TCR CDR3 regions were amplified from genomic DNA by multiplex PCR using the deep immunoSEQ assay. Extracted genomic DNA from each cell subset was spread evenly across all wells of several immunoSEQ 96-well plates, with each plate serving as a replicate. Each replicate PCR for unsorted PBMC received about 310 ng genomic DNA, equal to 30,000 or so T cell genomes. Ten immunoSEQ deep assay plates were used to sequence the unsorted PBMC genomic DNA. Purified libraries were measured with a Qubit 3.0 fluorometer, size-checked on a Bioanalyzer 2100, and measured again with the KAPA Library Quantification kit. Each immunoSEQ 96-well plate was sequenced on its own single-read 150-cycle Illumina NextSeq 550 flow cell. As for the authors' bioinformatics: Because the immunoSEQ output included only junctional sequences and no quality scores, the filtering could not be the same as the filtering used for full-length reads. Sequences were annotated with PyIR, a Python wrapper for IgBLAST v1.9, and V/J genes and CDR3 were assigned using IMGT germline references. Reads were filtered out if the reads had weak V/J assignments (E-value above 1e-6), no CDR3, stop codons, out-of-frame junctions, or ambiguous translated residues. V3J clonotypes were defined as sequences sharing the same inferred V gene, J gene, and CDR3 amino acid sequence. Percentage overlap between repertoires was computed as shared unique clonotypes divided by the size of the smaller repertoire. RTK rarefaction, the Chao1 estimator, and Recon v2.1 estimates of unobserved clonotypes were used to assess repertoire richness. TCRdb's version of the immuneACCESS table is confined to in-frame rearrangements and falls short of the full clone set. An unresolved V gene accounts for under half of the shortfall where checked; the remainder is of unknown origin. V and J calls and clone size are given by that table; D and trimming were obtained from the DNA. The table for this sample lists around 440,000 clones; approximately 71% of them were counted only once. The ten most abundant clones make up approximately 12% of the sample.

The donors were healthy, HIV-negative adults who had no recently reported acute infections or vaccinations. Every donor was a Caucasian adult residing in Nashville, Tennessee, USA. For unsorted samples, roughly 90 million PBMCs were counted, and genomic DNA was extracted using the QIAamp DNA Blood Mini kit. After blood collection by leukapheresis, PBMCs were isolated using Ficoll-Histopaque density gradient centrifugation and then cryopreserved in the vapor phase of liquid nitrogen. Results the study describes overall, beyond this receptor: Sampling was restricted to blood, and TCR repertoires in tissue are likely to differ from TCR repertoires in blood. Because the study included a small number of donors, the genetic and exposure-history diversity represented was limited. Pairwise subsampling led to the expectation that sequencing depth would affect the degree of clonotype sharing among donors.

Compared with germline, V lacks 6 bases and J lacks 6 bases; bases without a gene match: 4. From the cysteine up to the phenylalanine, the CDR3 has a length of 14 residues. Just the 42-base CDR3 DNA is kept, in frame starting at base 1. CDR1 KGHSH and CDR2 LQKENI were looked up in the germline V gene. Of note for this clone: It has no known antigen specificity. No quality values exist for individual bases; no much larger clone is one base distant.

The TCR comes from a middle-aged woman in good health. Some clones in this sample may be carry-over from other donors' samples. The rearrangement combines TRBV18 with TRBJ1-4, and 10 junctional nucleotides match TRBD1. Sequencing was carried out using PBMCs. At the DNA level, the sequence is TGTGCCAGCTCCCCCGGGACAGGGGATGAAAAACTGTTTTTT. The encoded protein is CASSPGTGDEKLFF.